The present TCR beta chain was sequenced within a study of blood T cell repertoires in COVID-19. Study as a whole: Material from acute and convalescent COVID-19 was sourced from the United States, Italy and Spain. T cells, B-cell-depleted T cells, or PBMCs provided the cDNA or gDNA that served as material.

Each participant's cohort was designated according to participant-reported clinical history. Recovery among Cohort 3 donors was established by two negative PCRs, clearance, or symptom resolution. Germline CDR1 LNHDA, CDR2 SQIVND (reference sequence). The CDR3 spans 14 residues. V lost 7 bases and J 0 bases, leaving 12 bases between the germline ends. TCRdb keeps only in-frame clones here, not all; method: immunoSEQ multiplex PCR. Among around 190,000 clones, around 84% were seen once, and the ten largest hold roughly 3.2%. This clone was seen many times. The chain couples TRBV19 to TRBJ1-1; a weak D match, TRBD1 (6 bases). The receptor's source is a woman aged 25 to 39 who had recovered from COVID-19. Sequencing was performed on PBMCs or T cells enriched from blood (not recorded which). Here the CDR3 DNA reads TGTGCCAGTACCTTAACAGGGATGAACACTGAAGCTTTCTTT. Protein sequence: CASTLTGMNTEAFF.